This T cell receptor (beta chain) was observed in a study of blood T cells in healthy people across ages. Researchers report isolating at least 7 million PBMCs per sample. A second PCR, run for about 6 to 11 cycles, used a sample-barcoded 5' primer plus a J-beta primer mix. Tagging of each cDNA molecule was performed by a template-switch adaptor with 12 random nucleotides. MiXCR, applied by TCRdb to the 5' RACE reads, yields one record per CDR3 protein. The data show some 1.5 million distinct CDR3 sequences, about 28% seen once. The germline V and J ends were trimmed by 0 bases and 6 bases, with 11 bases remaining between them. This CDR3 spans 14 amino acids. The germline V gene encodes CDR1 LNHNV and CDR2 YYDKDF (reference sequence).

The sequence derives from a young woman in good health. Sequencing was done on a sample of blood. The chain joins TRBV15 to TRBJ1-2, with D unclear. CDR3: CATSRDHYGDGYTF. As DNA, the CDR3 is TGTGCCACCAGCAGAGATCACTACGGCGATGGCTACACCTTC.